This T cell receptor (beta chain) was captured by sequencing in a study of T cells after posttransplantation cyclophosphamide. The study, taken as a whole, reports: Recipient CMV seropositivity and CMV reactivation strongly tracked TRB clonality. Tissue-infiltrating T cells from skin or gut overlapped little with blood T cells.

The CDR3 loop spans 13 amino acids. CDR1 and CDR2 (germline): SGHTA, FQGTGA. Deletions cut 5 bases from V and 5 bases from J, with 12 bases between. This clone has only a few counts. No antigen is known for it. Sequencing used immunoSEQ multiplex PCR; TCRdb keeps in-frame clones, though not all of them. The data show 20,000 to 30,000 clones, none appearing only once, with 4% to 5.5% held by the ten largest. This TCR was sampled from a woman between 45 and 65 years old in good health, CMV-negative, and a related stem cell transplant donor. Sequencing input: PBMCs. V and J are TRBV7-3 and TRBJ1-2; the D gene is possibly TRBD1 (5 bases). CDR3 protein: CASSPGGGYGYTF. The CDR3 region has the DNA TGTGCCAGCAGCCCCGGGGGGGGGTATGGCTACACCTTC. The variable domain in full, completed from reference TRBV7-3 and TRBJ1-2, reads GAGVSQTPSNKVTEKGKYVELRCDPISGHTALYWYRQSLGQGPEFLIYFQGTGAADDSGLPNDRFFAVRPEGSVSTLKIQRTERGDSAVYLCASSPGGGYGYTFGSGTRLTVV.